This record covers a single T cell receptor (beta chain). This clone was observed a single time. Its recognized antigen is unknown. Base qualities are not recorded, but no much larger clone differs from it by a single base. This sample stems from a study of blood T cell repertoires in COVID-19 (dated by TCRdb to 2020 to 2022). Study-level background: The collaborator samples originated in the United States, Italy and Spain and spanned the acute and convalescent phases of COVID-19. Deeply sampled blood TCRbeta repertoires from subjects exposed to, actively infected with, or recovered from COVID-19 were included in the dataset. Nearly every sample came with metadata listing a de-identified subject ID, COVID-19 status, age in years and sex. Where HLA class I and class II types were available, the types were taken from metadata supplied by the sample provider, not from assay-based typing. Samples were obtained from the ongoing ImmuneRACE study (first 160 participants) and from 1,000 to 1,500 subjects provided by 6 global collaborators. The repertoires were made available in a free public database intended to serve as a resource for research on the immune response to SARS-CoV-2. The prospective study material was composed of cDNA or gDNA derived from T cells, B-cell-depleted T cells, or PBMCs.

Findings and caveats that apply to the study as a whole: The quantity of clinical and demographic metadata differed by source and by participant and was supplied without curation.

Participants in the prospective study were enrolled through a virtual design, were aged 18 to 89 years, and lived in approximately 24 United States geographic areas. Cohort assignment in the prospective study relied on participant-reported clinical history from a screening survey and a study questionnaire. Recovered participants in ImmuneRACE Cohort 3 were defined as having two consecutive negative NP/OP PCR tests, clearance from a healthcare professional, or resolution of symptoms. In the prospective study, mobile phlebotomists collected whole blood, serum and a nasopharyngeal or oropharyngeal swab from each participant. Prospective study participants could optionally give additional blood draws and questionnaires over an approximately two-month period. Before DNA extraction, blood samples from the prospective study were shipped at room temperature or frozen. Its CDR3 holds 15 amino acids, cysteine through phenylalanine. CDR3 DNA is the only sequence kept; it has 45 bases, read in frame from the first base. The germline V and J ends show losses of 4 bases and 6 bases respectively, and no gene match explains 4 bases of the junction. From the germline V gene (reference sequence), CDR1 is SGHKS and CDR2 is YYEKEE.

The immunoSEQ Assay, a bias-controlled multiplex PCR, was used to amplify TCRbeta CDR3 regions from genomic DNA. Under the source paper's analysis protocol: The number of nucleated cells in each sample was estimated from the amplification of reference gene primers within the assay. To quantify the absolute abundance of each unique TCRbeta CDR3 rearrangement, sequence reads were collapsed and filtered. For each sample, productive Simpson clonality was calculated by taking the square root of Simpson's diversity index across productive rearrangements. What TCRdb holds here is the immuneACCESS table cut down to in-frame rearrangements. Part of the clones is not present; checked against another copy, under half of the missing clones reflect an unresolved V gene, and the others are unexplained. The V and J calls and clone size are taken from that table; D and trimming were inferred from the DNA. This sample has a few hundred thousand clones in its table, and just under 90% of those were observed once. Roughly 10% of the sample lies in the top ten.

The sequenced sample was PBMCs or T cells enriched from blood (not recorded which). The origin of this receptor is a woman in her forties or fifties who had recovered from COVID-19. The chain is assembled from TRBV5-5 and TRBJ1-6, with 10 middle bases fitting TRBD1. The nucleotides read TGTGCCAGCAGCCCAGGGGACAGGGGTAATTCACCCCTCCACTTT. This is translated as CASSPGDRGNSPLHF. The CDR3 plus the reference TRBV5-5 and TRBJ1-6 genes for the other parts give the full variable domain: DAGVTQSPTHLIKTRGQQVTLRCSPISGHKSVSWYQQVLGQGPQFIFQYYEKEERGRGNFPDRFSARQFPNYSSELNVNALLLGDSALYLCASSPGDRGNSPLHFGNGTRLTVT.